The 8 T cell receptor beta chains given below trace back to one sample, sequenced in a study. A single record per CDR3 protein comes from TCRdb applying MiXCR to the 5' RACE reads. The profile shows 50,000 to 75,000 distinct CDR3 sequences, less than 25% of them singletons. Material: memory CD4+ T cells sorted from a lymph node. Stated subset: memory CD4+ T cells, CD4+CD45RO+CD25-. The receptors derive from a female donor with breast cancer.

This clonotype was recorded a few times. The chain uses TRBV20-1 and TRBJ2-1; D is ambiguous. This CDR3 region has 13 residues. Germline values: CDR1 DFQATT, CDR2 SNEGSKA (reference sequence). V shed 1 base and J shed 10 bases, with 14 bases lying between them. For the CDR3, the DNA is TGCAGTGCTAGAGGCCCTAGACTTAGGGAGCAGTTCTTC. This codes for CSARGPRLREQFF.

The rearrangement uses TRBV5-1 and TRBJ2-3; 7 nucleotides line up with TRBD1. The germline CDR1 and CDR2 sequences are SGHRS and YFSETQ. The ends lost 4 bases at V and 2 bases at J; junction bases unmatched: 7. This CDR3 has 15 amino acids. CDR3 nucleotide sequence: TGCGCCAGCAGCATAGGGGACAGTCCCACAGATACGCAGTATTTT. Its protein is CASSIGDSPTDTQYF.

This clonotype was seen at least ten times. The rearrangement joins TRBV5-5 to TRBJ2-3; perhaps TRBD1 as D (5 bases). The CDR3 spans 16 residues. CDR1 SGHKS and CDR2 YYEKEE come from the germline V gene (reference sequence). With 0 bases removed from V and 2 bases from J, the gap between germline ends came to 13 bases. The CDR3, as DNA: TGTGCCAGCAGCTTGGCCGCAGGGTACCTCACAGATACGCAGTATTTT. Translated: CASSLAAGYLTDTQYF.

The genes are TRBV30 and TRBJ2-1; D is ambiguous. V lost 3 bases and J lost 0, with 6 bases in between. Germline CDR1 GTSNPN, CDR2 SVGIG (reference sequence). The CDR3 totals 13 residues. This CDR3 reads CAWSRSSYNEQFF. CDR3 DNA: TGTGCCTGGAGCAGGAGCTCCTACAATGAGCAGTTCTTC. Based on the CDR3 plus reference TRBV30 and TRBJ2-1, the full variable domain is SQTIHQWPATLVQPVGSPLSLECTVEGTSNPNLYWYRQAAGRGLQLLFYSVGIGQISSEVPQNLSASRPQDRQFILSSKKLLLSDSGFYLCAWSRSSYNEQFFGPGTRLTVL.

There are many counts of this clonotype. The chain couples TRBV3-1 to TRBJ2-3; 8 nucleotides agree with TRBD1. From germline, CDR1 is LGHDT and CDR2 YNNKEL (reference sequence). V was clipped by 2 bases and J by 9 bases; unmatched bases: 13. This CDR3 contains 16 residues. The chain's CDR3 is CASSQTLWGGQGTQYF. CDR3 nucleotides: TGTGCCAGCAGCCAAACCCTCTGGGGCGGACAGGGAACGCAGTATTTT.

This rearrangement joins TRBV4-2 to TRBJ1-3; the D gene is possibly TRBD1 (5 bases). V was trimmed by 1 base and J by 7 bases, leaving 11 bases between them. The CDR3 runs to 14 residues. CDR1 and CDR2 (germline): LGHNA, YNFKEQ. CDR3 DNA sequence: TGTGCCAGCAGCCAAGGTCCCAGGGAGAACACCATATATTTT. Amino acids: CASSQGPRENTIYF.

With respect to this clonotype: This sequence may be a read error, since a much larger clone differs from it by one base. The CDR3 DNA reads TGCAGCGTTGAACCTAACGGAGGGGAGGCCCAGTACTTC. It encodes CSVEPNGGEAQYF. This chain links TRBV29-1 with TRBJ2-5; possibly TRBD2 for D (6 bases). The V and J ends lost 2 bases and 9 bases respectively, with 16 bases between them. CDR3 length equals 13 residues. The germline V gene encodes CDR1 SQVTM and CDR2 ANQGSEA.

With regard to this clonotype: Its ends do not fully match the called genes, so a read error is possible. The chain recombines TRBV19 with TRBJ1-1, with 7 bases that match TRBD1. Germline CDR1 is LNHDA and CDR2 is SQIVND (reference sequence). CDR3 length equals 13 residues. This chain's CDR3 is CASSSTGRTEALF. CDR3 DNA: TGTGCCAGTAGCTCGACAGGGAGGACTGAAGCTCTCTTT.